These 20 T cell receptor beta chains were sequenced from one sample in a study of T cells in Graves' hyperthyroidism and ophthalmopathy. It was RNA transcripts that yielded the amplified TCR beta CDR3 regions. HTBI primers were the set used in a first-round RT-PCR of the TCR CDR3. One entry per CDR3 protein, called by TCRdb with MiXCR from the multiplex PCR reads. The profile shows a few hundred thousand distinct CDR3 sequences, roughly 15% of them singletons. The sample was blood. All receptors derive from a woman in her sixties or seventies with Graves' ophthalmopathy.

The chain recombines TRBV28 with TRBJ1-2, with a tentative D call TRBD1 (6 bases). V dropped 7 bases and J dropped 7 bases, with 22 bases sitting between them. Germline-derived CDR1 and CDR2 are MDHEN and SYDVKM. This CDR3 is 15 amino acids long. The CDR3 protein is CASNPDSSVFGGYTF. In DNA form, the CDR3 reads TGTGCCAGCAACCCGGACAGTTCCGTTTTCGGTGGCTACACCTTC.

This clonotype was found many times. The chain is built from TRBV20-1 and TRBJ2-7; 14 bases fit TRBD2. Germline CDR1 DFQATT, CDR2 SNEGSKA (reference sequence). The V gene end was trimmed by 7 bases and the J gene end by 6 bases; junction bases not matched to a gene: 5. This CDR3 region has 13 residues. This chain's CDR3 is CSVSGTSGSEQYF. CDR3 nucleotides: TGCAGTGTTTCCGGGACTAGCGGGAGCGAGCAGTACTTC.

This clonotype was found many times. An end of the junction does not agree with germline; a read error may underlie this. The chain recombines TRBV11-2 with TRBJ1-2, with D perhaps TRBD1 (5 bases). CDR1 is SGHAT and CDR2 is FQNNGV in the germline V gene. The CDR3 runs to 15 residues. The CDR3 sequence: CAGSLGRDGVYGYTF. CDR3 nucleotide sequence: TGTGCCGGCAGCTTAGGCAGGGATGGGGTCTATGGCTACACCTTC. Combining the CDR3 with reference TRBV11-2 and TRBJ1-2 gives the whole variable domain EAGVAQSPRYKIIEKRQSVAFWCNPISGHATLYWYQQILGQGPKLLIQFQNNGVVDDSQLPKDRFSAERLKGVDSTLKIQPAKLEDSAVYLCAGSLGRDGVYGYTFGSGTRLTVV.

This clonotype was seen many times. The chain carries TRBV11-2 and TRBJ2-5; D is possibly TRBD2 (5 bases). V lost 3 bases and J lost 0, with 11 bases in between. This CDR3 contains 15 residues. Per germline, CDR1 SGHAT and CDR2 FQNNGV. Here the CDR3 reads CASSFRTWYQETQYF. DNA of the CDR3: TGTGCCAGCAGCTTCCGGACTTGGTACCAAGAGACCCAGTACTTC.

The chain joins TRBV2 to TRBJ2-6; tentative D call: TRBD2 (6 bases). Per the germline V gene, CDR1 is SNHLY and CDR2 is FYNNEI. CDR3 length: 20 amino acids. The V gene lost 6 bases and the J gene lost 2 bases, with 26 bases spanning the gap. The CDR3 DNA reads as TGTGCCAGCAGAGGCTTTCTGATGCGGGAAGGGGCAGCTGGGGCCAACGTCCTGACTTTC. It is translated as CASRGFLMREGAAGANVLTF.

The gene calls are TRBV25-1 and TRBJ1-4, with 11 bases fitting TRBD1. Looked up from germline, CDR1 is MGHDK and CDR2 is SYGVNS. The CDR3 covers 15 residues. V shed 5 bases and J 7 bases; nucleotides not matched to a gene: 6. The CDR3 sequence is CASSQPGTGGEKLFF. In DNA, the CDR3 is TGTGCCAGCAGTCAACCCGGGACAGGGGGTGAAAAACTGTTTTTT.

This clonotype was counted only a few times. The chain combines TRBV20-1 with TRBJ2-3, with TRBD2 matching over 14 bases. The length of the CDR3 is 17 residues. Per the germline V gene, CDR1 is DFQATT and CDR2 is SNEGSKA (reference sequence). Trimming took 7 bases from V and 6 from J; bases not matched to a gene: 15. The CDR3 protein is CSGHADGTSGRGDTQYF. For the CDR3, the DNA is TGCAGTGGGCATGCAGACGGGACTAGCGGGAGAGGGGATACGCAGTATTTT.

This clonotype was detected ten times or more. The chain recombines TRBV7-2 with TRBJ2-5, with TRBD2 matching over 9 bases. Germline V gene data show CDR1 as SGHTA and CDR2 as FQGNSA. This CDR3 is 16 amino acids long. The ends lost 2 bases at V and 1 base at J; junction bases unmatched: 5. The CDR3 region has the DNA TGTGCCAGCAGCTTACGCGCGGGGGGGCCCCAAGAGACCCAGTACTTC. As protein: CASSLRAGGPQETQYF.

The genes are TRBV27 and TRBJ2-1; possibly TRBD2 for D (6 bases). V shed 3 bases and J shed 9 bases, with 24 bases lying between them. CDR3 length: 17 amino acids. In germline, CDR1 is MNHEY, CDR2 SMNVEV (reference sequence). CDR3 loop: CASSLGTTGLTRGEQFF. For the CDR3, the DNA is TGTGCCAGCAGTTTGGGCACCACGGGACTTACTCGGGGTGAGCAGTTCTTC.

This clonotype came up many times. The rearrangement uses TRBV12-3 or TRBV12-4 and TRBJ2-1; TRBD2 agrees at 8 bases. The CDR3 sequence is 15 residues long. With V trimmed by 3 bases and J by 4 bases, 5 bases remained unmatched. CDR3 nucleotides: TGTGCCAGCAGTTTTGGTCTAGCGGGTTACAATGAGCAGTTCTTC. This translates into CASSFGLAGYNEQFF.

The sample holds many counts of this clonotype. The chain employs TRBV7-3 and TRBJ2-1; tentatively, D is TRBD2 (5 bases). Germline loops: CDR1 SGHTA, CDR2 FQGTGA. V lost 5 bases to trimming and J lost 3 bases, with 11 bases between them. CDR3 length: 14 amino acids. As DNA, the CDR3 is TGTGCCAGCAGCAAGGACTCTAACTACAATGAGCAGTTCTTC. Amino acids: CASSKDSNYNEQFF.

This clonotype was counted many times. The chain links TRBV7-3 to TRBJ2-3; 10 bases agree with TRBD2. Germline assignment: CDR1 SGHTA and CDR2 FQGTGA. After removal of 6 bases from V and 2 bases from J, the junction contained 8 bases not matched to a gene. This CDR3 spans 16 amino acids. The CDR3 reads CASRPGTSDVTDTQYF. DNA of the CDR3: TGTGCCAGCAGACCAGGGACTAGCGATGTCACAGATACGCAGTATTTT.

This clonotype was seen a handful of times. The J gene is TRBJ2-1, the V gene TRBV29-1, with 10 bases identical to TRBD2. There are 14 residues in the CDR3. After removal of 3 bases from V and 6 bases from J, the junction contained 5 bases not matched to a gene. Germline V CDR1 and CDR2: SQVTM, ANQGSEA. The CDR3: CSVETSGLGNEQFF. The DNA for the CDR3 is TGCAGCGTTGAGACTAGCGGGTTAGGCAATGAGCAGTTCTTC.

The gene calls are TRBV6-1 and TRBJ2-3; TRBD1 aligns across 7 bases. Germline V gene lookup returns CDR1 MNHNS and CDR2 SASEGT. This CDR3 is built from 16 residues. J was trimmed by 1 base and V by 7 bases; bases with no gene match: 11. The CDR3 coding sequence is TGTGCCAGCAATCTCCCCCGACAGGGCGGCACAGATACGCAGTATTTT. Its translation: CASNLPRQGGTDTQYF.

The sample holds many counts of this clonotype. V usage is TRBV7-9 and J usage is TRBJ2-3; 7 nucleotides line up with TRBD2. The CDR3 contains 13 residues. With 2 bases clipped from V and 11 bases from J, the junction kept 7 bases outside the gene matches. The V gene's germline CDR1 is SEHNR and CDR2 FQNEAQ (reference sequence). CDR3: CASSLQSGDLQYF. The CDR3 DNA reads as TGTGCCAGCAGCTTACAAAGCGGGGACCTGCAGTATTTT. The full variable domain, in which reference TRBV7-9 and TRBJ2-3 provide the parts outside the CDR3, is DTGVSQNPRHKITKRGQNVTFRCDPISEHNRLYWYRQTLGQGPEFLTYFQNEAQLEKSRLLSDRFSAERPKGSFSTLEIQRTEQGDSAMYLCASSLQSGDLQYFGPGTRLTVL.

This clonotype has just a few counts. The rearrangement links TRBV11-2 to TRBJ2-1; TRBD1 matches at 9 bases. The CDR3 contains 13 residues. CDR1 is SGHAT, CDR2 FQNNGV, per germline. Trimming removed 7 bases from V and 9 bases from J; junction bases left unmatched: 7. CDR3 bases: TGTGCCAGCACTCGGGACAGGGTAGGTGAGCAGTTCTTC. It specifies CASTRDRVGEQFF.

This clonotype was recorded a few times. CDR3 protein: CASRPGTGNTGELFF. CDR3 bases: TGTGCCAGCAGGCCCGGGACAGGGAACACCGGGGAGCTGTTTTTT. This chain uses TRBV3-1 with TRBJ2-2, with 8 bases lining up with TRBD1. Germline lookup yields CDR1 LGHDT and CDR2 YNNKEL (reference sequence). The CDR3 sequence is 15 residues long. Germline trimming cut 6 bases from V and 1 base from J; bases unmatched to any gene: 4.

This clonotype was picked up many times. The rearrangement joins TRBV5-1 to TRBJ1-4, with D possibly being TRBD1 (6 bases). Germline CDR1 is SGHRS and CDR2 is YFSETQ. The CDR3 loop spans 15 amino acids. V lost 1 base, J lost 4 bases, and 11 bases lay in between. CDR3 in amino acids: CASSLRGTDNEKLFF. CDR3 nucleotides: TGCGCCAGCAGCTTGAGGGGGACGGATAATGAAAAACTGTTTTTT.

This clonotype has ten or more counts. The rearrangement joins TRBV10-2 to TRBJ1-5; D is unresolved. V lost 2 bases, J lost 6 bases, and 11 bases lay in between. CDR1 WSHSY and CDR2 SAAADI come from the germline V gene. The length of the CDR3 is 14 residues. For the CDR3, the DNA is TGCGCCAGCAGTGAGATGGGGAGGGTTCAGCCCCAGCATTTT. It is translated as CASSEMGRVQPQHF.

The chain has TRBV15 and TRBJ2-4; D is perhaps TRBD2 (6 bases). Per the germline V gene, CDR1 is LNHNV and CDR2 is YYDKDF (reference sequence). V dropped 0 bases and J dropped 3 bases, with 15 bases sitting between them. The CDR3 contains 17 residues. This chain's CDR3 is CATSRDLAGIVKNIQYF. For the CDR3, the DNA is TGTGCCACCAGCAGAGATCTGGCGGGGATTGTCAAAAACATTCAGTACTTC.